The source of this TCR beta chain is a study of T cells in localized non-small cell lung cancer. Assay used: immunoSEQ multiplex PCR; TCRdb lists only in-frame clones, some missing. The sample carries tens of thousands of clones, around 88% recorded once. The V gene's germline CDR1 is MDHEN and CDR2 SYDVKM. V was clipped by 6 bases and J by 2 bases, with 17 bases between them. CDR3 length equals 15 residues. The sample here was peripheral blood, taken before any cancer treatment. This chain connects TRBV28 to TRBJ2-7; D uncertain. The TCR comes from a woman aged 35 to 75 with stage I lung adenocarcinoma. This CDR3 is CASSLLVGVTYEQYF. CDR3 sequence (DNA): TGTGCCAGCAGCCTGCTGGTCGGAGTGACCTACGAGCAGTACTTC.